This TCR beta chain was identified during a study of graft-versus-host responses after intestinal transplantation listed by TCRdb under 2021. Concerning the study at large: Multivisceral, liver-intestinal, or isolated intestinal transplants were received by the recipients. The cohort enrolled about two dozen intestinal transplant recipients, one of whom was a retransplant, and 3 patients without pretransplant specimens were excluded. Alloreactive clones were identified by sequencing pre-transplant mixed lymphocyte reaction products and comparing these products with unstimulated pre-transplant donor and recipient T cells. All recipients received anti-thymocyte globulin induction followed by maintenance tacrolimus and steroids for roughly three years. A peak of at least 4% donor T cells among recipient peripheral blood mononuclear cells was the definition used for donor T cell macrochimerism. Graft-versus-host and host-versus-graft alloreactive T cell clones were tracked in the graft, circulation and bone marrow after intestinal transplantation using bulk TCR-beta CDR3 sequencing. Rather than being sequenced by the commercial service, samples from a few later patients were sequenced in-house on an Illumina MiSeq and processed with MiXCR.

The full study reports these points: Conclusions were limited by the relatively low number and heterogeneity of intestinal transplant patients. Patients with donor T cell macrochimerism had high GvH to HvG T cell clonal ratios in their allografts. GvH clones were detected in recipient bone marrow, and some of these GvH clones were observed earlier in ileal mucosa or blood, consistent with an intestinal mucosal origin. Early after transplant, declines in HvG clones were associated with peak levels of circulating GvH clones.

CDR1 and CDR2 (MGHRA, YSYEKL) derive from the germline V gene. V sheds 0 bases and J sheds 3 bases, leaving 21 bases between their ends. From the cysteine through the phenylalanine, the CDR3 covers 18 amino acids. Only CDR3 DNA is held: 54 bases, read in frame from base 1. The library came from the immunoSEQ multiplex PCR assay. For most patients, genomic DNA was isolated using the Qiagen DNeasy Blood and Tissue Kit and was shipped frozen to Adaptive Biotechnologies for TCR sequencing. Adaptive Biotechnologies carried out high-throughput TCR-beta CDR3 sequencing of genomic DNA for most patients. The source study handled its data this way. Adaptive's ImmunoSEQ software was the source of the TCR sequencing data for 18 patients, while a few other patients were processed with MiXCR and VDJtools. To correct CD4 versus CD8 sorting errors, any sequence found in both subsets at a frequency ratio below 5:1 was removed. CDR3 nucleotide sequences shared between donor and recipient were removed because the origin of such sequences could not be assigned. Alloreactive clones required at least 2-fold expansion over unstimulated cells and minimum CFSE-low frequency of 0.002% (template counts) or 0.001% (read counts). Clones detected in sequenced pre-transplant spleen, lymph node, or MLR CFSE-low populations of the donor or recipient were defined as mappable. The cumulative frequency of alloreactive clones was calculated as a percentage of all sequences, weighted by copy number. TCRdb obtained this table from immuneACCESS and retained in-frame rearrangements with V and J assigned. These tables miss some clones; where compared with another copy, unresolved V genes account for less than half of the shortfall, and the remainder is unexplained. Clonal size and the V and J genes are those of that table, whereas D and trimming came from the DNA. Within this sample are approximately 90,000 clones, with around 93% of them counted one time only. The ten most abundant clones make up roughly 0.44% of the sample.

About this clone itself: Its recognized antigen is unknown. There are no base qualities to consult, and no much larger clone falls within one base.

The time point label on this specimen signifies: cells obtained before transplantation from donor or recipient. CD3+CD4+ and CD3+CD8+ populations were FACS-sorted from unstimulated pre-transplant donor and recipient cells taken from spleen or lymph nodes. This clonotype was obtained from a human donor who was the organ donor for an intestinal transplant. The sequence joins TRBV4-1 to TRBJ2-7, and perhaps TRBD1 as D gene, on 5 matching bases. This specimen consisted of unstimulated CD8+ T cells sorted from spleen or lymph node cells, obtained before transplant. The CDR3 in this case is CASSQDYAVQGVDYEQYF. Read as DNA, the sequence is TGCGCCAGCAGCCAAGACTACGCGGTCCAGGGCGTTGACTACGAGCAGTACTTC.